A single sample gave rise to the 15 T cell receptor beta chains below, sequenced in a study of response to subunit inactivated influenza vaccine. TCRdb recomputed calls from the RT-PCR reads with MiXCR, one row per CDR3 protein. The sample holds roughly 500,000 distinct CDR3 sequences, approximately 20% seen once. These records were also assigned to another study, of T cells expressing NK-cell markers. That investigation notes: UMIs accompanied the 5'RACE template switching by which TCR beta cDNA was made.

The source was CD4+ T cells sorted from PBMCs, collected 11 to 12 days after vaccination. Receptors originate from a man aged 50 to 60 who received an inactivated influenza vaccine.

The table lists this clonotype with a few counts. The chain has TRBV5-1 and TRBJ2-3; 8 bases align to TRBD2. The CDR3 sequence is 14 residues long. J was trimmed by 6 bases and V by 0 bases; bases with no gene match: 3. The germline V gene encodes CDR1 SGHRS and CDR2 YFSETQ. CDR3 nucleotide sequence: TGCGCCAGCAGCTTGGCATCTAGCGGGGATACGCAGTATTTT. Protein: CASSLASSGDTQYF.

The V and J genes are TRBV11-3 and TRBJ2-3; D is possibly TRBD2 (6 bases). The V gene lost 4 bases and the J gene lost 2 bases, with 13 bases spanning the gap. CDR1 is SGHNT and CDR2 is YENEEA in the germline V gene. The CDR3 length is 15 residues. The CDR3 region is CASSSHGGFTDTQYF. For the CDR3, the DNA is TGTGCCAGCAGCTCTCATGGGGGGTTCACAGATACGCAGTATTTT.

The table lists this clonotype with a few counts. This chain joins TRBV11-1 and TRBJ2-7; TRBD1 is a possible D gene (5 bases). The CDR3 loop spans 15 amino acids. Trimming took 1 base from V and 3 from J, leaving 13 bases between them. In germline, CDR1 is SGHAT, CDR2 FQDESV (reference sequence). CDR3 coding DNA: TGTGCCAGCAGCTTAGGGACATCAAGGATCTACGAGCAGTACTTC. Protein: CASSLGTSRIYEQYF.

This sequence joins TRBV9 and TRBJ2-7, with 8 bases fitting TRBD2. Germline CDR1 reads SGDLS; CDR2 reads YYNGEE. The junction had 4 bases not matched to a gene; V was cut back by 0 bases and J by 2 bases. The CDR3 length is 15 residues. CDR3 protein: CASSVEVGRAYEQYF. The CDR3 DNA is TGTGCCAGCAGCGTAGAAGTCGGGAGGGCCTACGAGCAGTACTTC.

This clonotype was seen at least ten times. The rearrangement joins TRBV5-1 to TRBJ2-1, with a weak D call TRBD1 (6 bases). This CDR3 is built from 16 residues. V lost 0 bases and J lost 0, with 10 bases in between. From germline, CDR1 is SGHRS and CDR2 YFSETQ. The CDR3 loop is CASSLEWTVSYNEQFF. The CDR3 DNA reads TGCGCCAGCAGCTTGGAGTGGACAGTCTCCTACAATGAGCAGTTCTTC.

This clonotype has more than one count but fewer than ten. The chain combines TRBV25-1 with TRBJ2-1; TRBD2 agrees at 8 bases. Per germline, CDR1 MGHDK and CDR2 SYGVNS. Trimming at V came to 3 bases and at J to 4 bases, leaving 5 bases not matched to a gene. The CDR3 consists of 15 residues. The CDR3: CASSDSGGLYNEQFF. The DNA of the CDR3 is TGTGCCAGCAGTGATTCGGGGGGGCTTTACAATGAGCAGTTCTTC.

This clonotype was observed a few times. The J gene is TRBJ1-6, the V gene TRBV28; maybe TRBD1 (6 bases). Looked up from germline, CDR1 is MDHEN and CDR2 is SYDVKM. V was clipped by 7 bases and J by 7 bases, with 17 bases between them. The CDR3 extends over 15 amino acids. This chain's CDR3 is CASTPPGGGNSPLHF. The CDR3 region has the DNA TGTGCCAGCACCCCACCGGGAGGGGGGAATTCACCCCTCCACTTT.

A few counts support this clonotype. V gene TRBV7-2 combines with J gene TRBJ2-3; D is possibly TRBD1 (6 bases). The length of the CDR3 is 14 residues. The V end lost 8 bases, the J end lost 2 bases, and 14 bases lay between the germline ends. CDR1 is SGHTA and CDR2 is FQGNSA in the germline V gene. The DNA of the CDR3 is TGTGCCAGCGCCCAGGGGCGGAACACAGATACGCAGTATTTT. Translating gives CASAQGRNTDTQYF.

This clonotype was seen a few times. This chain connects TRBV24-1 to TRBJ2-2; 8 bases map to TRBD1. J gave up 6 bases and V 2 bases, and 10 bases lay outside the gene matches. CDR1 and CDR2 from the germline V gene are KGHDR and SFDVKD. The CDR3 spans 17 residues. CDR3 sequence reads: CATSDSTRTGLAGELFF. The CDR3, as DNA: TGTGCCACCAGTGATTCAACACGGACAGGGTTAGCCGGGGAGCTGTTTTTT.

CDR3 sequence reads: CASTRGIEKLFF. The DNA for the CDR3 is TGTGCCAGCACCCGGGGGATTGAAAAACTGTTTTTT. V usage is TRBV28 and J usage is TRBJ1-4; perhaps TRBD1 as D (5 bases). Germline assignment: CDR1 MDHEN and CDR2 SYDVKM. The V end was cut by 7 bases, the J end by 7 bases, with 10 bases between. CDR3 length: 12 amino acids.

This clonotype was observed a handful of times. The CDR3 region has the DNA TGTGCCAGCAGCGTTACTAGCGGGAGGGCCGAATACAATGAGCAGTTCTTC. It codes for CASSVTSGRAEYNEQFF. The chain recombines TRBV9 with TRBJ2-1; 13 bases match TRBD2. CDR1 is SGDLS, CDR2 YYNGEE, per germline. The CDR3 has 17 residues. V was clipped by 2 bases and J by 4 bases; unmatched bases: 6.

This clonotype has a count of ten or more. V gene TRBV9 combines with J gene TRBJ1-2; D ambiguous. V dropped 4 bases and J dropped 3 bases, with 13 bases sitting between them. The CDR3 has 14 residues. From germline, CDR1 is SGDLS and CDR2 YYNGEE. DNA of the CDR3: TGTGCCAGCAGCATCCGAACACTAGACTATGGCTACACCTTC. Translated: CASSIRTLDYGYTF.

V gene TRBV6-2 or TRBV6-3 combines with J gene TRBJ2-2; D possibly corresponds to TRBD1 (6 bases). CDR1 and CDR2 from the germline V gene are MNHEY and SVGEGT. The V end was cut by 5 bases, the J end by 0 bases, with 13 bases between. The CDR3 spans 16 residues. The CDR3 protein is CASSTLTGPNTGELFF. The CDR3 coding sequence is TGTGCCAGCAGTACCTTAACAGGGCCGAACACCGGGGAGCTGTTTTTT.

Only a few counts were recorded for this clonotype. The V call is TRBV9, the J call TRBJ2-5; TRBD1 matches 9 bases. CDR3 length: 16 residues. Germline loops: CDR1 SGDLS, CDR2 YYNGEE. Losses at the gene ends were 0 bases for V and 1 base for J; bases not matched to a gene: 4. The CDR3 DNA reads TGTGCCAGCAGCGTAGCTGGGGGACAGGGCCAAGAGACCCAGTACTTC. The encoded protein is CASSVAGGQGQETQYF. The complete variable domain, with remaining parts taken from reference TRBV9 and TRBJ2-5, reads DSGVTQTPKHLITATGQRVTLRCSPRSGDLSVYWYQQSLDQGLQFLIQYYNGEERAKGNILERFSAQQFPDLHSELNLSSLELGDSALYFCASSVAGGQGQETQYFGPGTRLLVL.

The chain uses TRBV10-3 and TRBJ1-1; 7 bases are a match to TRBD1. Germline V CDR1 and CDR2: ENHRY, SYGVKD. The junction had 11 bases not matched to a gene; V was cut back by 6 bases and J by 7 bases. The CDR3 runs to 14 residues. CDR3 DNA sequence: TGTGCCATCAGGACCGACAGGGAACAACGTGAAGCTTTCTTT. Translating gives CAIRTDREQREAFF.